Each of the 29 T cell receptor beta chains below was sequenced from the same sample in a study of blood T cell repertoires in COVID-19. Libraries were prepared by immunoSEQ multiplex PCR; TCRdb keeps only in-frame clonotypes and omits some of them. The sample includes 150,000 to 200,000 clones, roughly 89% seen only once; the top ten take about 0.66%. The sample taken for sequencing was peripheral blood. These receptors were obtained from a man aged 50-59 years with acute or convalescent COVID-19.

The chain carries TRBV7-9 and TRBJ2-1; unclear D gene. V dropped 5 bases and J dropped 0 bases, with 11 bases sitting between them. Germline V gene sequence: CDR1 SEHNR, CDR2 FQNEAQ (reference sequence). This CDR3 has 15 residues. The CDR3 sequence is CASSQTPSSYNEQFF. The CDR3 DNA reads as TGTGCCAGCAGCCAGACTCCAAGCTCCTACAATGAGCAGTTCTTC.

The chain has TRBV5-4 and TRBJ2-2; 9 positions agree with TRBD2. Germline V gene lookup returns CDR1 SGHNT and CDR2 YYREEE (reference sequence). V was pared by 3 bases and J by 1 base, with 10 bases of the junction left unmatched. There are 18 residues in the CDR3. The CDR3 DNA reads TGTGCCAGCAGCTCCCTAGGGCGGGGGGGCCTGAACACCGGGGAGCTGTTTTTT. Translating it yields CASSSLGRGGLNTGELFF.

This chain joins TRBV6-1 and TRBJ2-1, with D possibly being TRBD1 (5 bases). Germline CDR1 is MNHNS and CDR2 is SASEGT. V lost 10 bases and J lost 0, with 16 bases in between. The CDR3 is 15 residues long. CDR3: CATATRVHSYNEQFF. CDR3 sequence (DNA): TGTGCCACAGCGACCAGGGTCCACTCCTACAATGAGCAGTTCTTC.

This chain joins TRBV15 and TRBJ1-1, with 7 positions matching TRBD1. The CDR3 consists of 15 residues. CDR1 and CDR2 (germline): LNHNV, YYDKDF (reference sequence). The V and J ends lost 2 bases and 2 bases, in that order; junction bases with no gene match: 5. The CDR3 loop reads CATSRNHRGNTEAFF. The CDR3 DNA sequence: TGTGCCACCAGCAGAAACCACAGGGGAAACACTGAAGCTTTCTTT.

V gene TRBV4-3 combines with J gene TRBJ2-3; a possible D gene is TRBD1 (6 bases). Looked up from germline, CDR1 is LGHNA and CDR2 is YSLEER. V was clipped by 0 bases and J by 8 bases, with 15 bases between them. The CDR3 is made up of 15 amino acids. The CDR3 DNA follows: TGCGCCAGCAGCCAAGATTGGGGGCGGTGGAGTACGCAGTATTTT. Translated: CASSQDWGRWSTQYF.

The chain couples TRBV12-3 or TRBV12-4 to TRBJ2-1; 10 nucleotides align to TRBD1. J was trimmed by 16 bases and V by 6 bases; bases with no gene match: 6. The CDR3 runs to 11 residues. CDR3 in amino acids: CASSPGTGDFF. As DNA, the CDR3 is TGTGCCAGCAGCCCCGGGACAGGGGACTTCTTC.

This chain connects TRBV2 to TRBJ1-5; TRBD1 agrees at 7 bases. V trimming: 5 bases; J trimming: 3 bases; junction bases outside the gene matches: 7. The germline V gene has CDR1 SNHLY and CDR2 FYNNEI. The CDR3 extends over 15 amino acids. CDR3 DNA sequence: TGTGCCAGCAGTCCCGGGACAGCGTCCAATCAGCCCCAGCATTTT. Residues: CASSPGTASNQPQHF.

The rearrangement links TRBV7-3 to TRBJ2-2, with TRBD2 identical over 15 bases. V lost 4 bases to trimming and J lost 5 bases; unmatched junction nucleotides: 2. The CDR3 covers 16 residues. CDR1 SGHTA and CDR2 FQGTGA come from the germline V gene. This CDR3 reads CASSSGLAGGTGELFF. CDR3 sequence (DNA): TGTGCCAGCAGCTCGGGACTAGCGGGAGGAACCGGGGAGCTGTTTTTT. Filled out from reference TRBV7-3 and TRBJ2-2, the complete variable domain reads GAGVSQTPSNKVTEKGKYVELRCDPISGHTALYWYRQSLGQGPEFLIYFQGTGAADDSGLPNDRFFAVRPEGSVSTLKIQRTERGDSAVYLCASSSGLAGGTGELFFGEGSRLTVL.

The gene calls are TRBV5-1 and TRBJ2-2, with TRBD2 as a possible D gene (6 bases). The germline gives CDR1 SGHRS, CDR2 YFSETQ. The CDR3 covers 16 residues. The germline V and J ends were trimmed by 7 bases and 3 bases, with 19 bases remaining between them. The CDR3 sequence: CASSAKRDSHTGELFF. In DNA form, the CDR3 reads TGCGCCAGCTCGGCTAAACGGGACTCCCACACCGGGGAGCTGTTTTTT.

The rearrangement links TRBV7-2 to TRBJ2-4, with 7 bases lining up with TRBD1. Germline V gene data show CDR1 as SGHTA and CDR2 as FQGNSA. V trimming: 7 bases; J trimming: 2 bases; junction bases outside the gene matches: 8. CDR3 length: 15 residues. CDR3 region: CASTQGGSSKNIQYF. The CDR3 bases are TGTGCCAGCACTCAAGGGGGCTCCTCCAAAAACATTCAGTACTTC.

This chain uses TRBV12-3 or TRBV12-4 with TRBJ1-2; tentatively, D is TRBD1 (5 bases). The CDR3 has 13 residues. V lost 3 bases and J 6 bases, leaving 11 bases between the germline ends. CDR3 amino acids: CASSLRRGHGYTF. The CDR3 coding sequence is TGTGCCAGCAGTTTGCGGAGGGGCCATGGCTACACCTTC.

CDR3 DNA: TGTGCCAGCAGCTTTGTAGGGGACAATGAGCAGTTCTTC. It specifies CASSFVGDNEQFF. V usage is TRBV7-6 and J usage is TRBJ2-1, with a possible D match to TRBD1 (5 bases). The CDR3 covers 13 residues. Germline assignment: CDR1 SGHVS and CDR2 FNYEAQ. Trimming left V 3 bases short and J 5 bases short, with 8 bases between.

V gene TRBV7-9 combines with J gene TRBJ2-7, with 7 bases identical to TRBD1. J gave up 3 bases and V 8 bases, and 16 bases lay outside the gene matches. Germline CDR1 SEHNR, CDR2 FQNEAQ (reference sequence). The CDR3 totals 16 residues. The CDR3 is CASAWTGSPVSYEQYF. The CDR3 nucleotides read TGTGCCAGCGCTTGGACAGGTTCGCCGGTCAGCTACGAGCAGTACTTC.

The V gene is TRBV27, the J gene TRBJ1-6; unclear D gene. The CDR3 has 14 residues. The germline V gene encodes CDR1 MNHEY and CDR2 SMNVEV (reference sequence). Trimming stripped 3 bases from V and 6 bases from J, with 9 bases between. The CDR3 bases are TGTGCCAGCAGTTTCGGCACGGGTAATTCACCCCTCCACTTT. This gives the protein CASSFGTGNSPLHF.

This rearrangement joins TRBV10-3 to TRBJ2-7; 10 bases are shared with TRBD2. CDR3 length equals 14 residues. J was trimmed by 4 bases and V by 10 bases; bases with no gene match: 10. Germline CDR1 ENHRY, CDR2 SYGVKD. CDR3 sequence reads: CATQNLAGDYEQYF. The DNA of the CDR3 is TGTGCCACCCAAAATCTAGCGGGAGATTACGAGCAGTACTTC.

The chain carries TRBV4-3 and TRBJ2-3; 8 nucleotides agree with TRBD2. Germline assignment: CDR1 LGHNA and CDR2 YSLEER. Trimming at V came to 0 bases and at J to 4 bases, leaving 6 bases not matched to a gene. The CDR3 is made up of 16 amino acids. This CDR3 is CASSQDFRGGADTQYF. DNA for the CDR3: TGCGCCAGCAGCCAAGATTTTCGGGGGGGGGCAGATACGCAGTATTTT.

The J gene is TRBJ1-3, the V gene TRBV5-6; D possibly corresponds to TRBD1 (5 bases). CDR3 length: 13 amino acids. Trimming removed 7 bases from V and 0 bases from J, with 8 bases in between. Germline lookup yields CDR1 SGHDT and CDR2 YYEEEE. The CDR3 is CASGGISGNTIYF. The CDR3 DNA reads TGTGCCAGCGGGGGGATCTCTGGAAACACCATATATTTT.

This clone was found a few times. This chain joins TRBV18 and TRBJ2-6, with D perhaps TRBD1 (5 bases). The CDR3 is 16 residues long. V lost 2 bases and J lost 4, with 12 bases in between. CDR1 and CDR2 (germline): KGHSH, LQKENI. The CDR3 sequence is CASSPDSPYGANVLTF. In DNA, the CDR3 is TGTGCCAGCTCACCAGACAGCCCTTACGGGGCCAACGTCCTGACTTTC.

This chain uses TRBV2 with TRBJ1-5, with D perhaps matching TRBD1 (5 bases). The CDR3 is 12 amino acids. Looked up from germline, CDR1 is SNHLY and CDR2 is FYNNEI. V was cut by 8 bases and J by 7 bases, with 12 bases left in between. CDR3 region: CASRGVEQPQHF. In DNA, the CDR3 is TGTGCCAGCCGGGGGGTAGAGCAGCCCCAGCATTTT.

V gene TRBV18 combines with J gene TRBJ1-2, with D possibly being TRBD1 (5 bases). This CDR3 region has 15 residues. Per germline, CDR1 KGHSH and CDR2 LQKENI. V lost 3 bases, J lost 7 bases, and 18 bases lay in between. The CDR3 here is CASSPFDSTISGYTF. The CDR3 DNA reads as TGTGCCAGCTCACCTTTCGACAGTACCATCAGTGGCTACACCTTC.

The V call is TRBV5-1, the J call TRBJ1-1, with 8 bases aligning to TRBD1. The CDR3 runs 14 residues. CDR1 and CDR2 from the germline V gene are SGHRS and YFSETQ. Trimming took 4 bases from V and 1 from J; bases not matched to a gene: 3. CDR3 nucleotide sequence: TGCGCCAGCAGCCCCGACAGGGGGAACACTGAAGCTTTCTTT. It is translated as CASSPDRGNTEAFF.

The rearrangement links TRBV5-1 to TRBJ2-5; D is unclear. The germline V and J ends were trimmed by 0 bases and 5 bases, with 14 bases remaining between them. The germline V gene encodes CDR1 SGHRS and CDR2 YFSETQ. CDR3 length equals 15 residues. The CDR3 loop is CASSLADMVRETQYF. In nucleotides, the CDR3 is TGCGCCAGCAGCTTGGCTGACATGGTCCGGGAGACCCAGTACTTC.

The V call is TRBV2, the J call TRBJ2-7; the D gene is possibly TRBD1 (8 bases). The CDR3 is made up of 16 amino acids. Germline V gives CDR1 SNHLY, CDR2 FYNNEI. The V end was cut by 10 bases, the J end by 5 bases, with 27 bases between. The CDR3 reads CATRRQGRGSRDEQYF. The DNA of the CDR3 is TGTGCCACGAGAAGACAGGGGAGGGGATCTCGGGACGAGCAGTACTTC.

Written as DNA, the CDR3 is TGTGCCAGCAGCGTAGATTTGCCCCCAGAAGAGACCCAGTACTTC. Translating gives CASSVDLPPEETQYF. The chain carries TRBV9 and TRBJ2-5; D unclear. This CDR3 comprises 15 residues. Trimming left V 0 bases short and J 3 bases short, with 12 bases between. From germline, CDR1 is SGDLS and CDR2 YYNGEE.

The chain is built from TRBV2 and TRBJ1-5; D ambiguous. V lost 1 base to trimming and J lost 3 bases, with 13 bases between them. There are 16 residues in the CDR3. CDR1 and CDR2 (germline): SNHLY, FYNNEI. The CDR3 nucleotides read TGTGCCAGCAGTGAAGAATCCGGGTGGAACAATCAGCCCCAGCATTTT. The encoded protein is CASSEESGWNNQPQHF.

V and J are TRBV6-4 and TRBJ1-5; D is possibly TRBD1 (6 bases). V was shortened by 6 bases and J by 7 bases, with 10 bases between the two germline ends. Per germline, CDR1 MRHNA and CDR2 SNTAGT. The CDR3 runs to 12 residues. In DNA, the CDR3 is TGTGCCAGCAGAGCCAGGGGCCAGCCCCAGCATTTT. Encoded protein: CASRARGQPQHF.

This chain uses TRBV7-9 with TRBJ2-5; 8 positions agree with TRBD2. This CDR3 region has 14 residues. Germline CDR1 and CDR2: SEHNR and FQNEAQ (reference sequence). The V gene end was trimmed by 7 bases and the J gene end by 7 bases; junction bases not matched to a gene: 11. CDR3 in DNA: TGTGCCAGCATCGCAGTGGGACTAGATGGGACCCAGTACTTC. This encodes CASIAVGLDGTQYF.

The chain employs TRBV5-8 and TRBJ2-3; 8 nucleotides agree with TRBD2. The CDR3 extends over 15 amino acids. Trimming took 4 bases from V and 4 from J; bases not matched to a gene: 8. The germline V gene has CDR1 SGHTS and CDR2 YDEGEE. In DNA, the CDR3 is TGTGCCAGCAGCACCGGACTAGCTTTTTCAGATACGCAGTATTTT. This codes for CASSTGLAFSDTQYF.

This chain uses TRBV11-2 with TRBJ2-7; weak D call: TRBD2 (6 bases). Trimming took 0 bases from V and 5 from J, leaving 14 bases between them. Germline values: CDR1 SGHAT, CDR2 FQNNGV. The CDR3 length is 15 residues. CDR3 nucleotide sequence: TGTGCCAGCAGCTTAGATCTGGGGGGTGCAGACGAGCAGTACGTC. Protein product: CASSLDLGGADEQYV.